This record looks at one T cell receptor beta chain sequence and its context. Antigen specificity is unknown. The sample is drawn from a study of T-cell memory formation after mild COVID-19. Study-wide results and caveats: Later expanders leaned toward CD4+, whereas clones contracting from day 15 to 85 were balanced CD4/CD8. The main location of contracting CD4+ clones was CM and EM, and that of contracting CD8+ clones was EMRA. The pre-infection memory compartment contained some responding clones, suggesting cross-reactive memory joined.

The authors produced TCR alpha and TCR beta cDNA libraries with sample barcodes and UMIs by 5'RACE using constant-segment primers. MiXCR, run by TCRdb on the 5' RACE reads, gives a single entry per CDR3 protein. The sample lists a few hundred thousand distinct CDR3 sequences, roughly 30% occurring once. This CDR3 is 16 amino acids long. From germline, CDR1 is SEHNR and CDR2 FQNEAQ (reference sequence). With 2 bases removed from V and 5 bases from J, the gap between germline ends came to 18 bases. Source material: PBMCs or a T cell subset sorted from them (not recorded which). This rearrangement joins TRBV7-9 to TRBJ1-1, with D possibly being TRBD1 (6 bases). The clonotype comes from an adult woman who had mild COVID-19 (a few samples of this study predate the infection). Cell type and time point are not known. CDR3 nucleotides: TGTGCCAGCAGCTTAACGGCCGCGGGGGCCAGAACTGAAGCTTTCTTT. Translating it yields CASSLTAAGARTEAFF.